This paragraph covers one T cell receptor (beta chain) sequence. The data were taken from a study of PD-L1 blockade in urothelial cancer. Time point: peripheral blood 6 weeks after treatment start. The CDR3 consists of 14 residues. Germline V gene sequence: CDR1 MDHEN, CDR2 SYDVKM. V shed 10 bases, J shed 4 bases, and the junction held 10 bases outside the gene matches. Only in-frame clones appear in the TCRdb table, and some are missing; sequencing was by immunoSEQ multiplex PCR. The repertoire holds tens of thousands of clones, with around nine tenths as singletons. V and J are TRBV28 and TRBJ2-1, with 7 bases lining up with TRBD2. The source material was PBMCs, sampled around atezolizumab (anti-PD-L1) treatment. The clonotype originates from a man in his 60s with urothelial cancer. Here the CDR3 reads CATIASGAYNEQFF. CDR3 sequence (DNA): TGTGCCACCATCGCTAGCGGAGCATACAATGAGCAGTTCTTC.